Listed below are T cell receptor beta chains from one sample, sequenced in a study of T-cell memory formation after mild COVID-19. TCRdb reprocessed the 5' RACE reads with MiXCR, giving one entry per CDR3 protein. The sample consists of just under 150,000 distinct CDR3 sequences, roughly 19% of them appearing once. The sequencing sample was made of PBMCs or a T cell subset sorted from them (not recorded which). Source of these receptors: an adult woman who had mild COVID-19 (a few samples of this study predate the infection). Cell type and time point are not known. CDR3s include the opening cysteine and the closing phenylalanine or tryptophan. D genes are given only for firm matches. A clone size is listed for some rows: how often the clone was seen (once, few, many), or a class if it is expanded.

>NA|TRBJ2-5|NA|TRBV18
CASSPVQETQYF
TGTGCCAGCTCACCAGTCCAAGAGACCCAGTACTTC
>many|TRBJ2-3|NA|TRBV4-1
CASSQAAYSTDTQYF
TGCGCCAGCAGCCAAGCCGCCTATTCCACAGATACGCAGTATTTT
>NA|TRBJ2-7|TRBD2|TRBV15
CATSTVASGRLEQYF
TGTGCCACCTCCACTGTCGCTAGCGGGAGACTCGAGCAGTACTTC
>NA|TRBJ2-7|NA|TRBV6-2/TRBV6-3
CASSRYHEQYF
TGTGCCAGCAGTCGTTATCACGAGCAGTACTTC
>NA|TRBJ1-1|NA|TRBV3-1
CASSQVANTEAFF
TGTGCCAGCAGCCAGGTAGCGAACACTGAAGCTTTCTTT
>NA|TRBJ2-3|NA|TRBV6-1
CASSEVLKVPDTQYF
TGTGCCAGCAGTGAAGTATTAAAAGTCCCAGATACGCAGTATTTT
>few|TRBJ1-4|NA|TRBV6-5
CASSIYLSGTLLFF
TGTGCCAGCAGTATTTACCTCTCTGGGACATTGCTGTTTTTT
>NA|TRBJ1-2|NA|TRBV6-1
CASSTRAGVYSGYTF
TGTGCCAGCAGTACTAGGGCAGGGGTTTACTCTGGCTACACCTTC
>few|TRBJ2-7|TRBD2|TRBV6-1
CASVTSGSSYEQYF
TGTGCCAGCGTCACTAGCGGGAGCTCCTACGAGCAGTACTTC
>NA|TRBJ2-1|NA|TRBV12-3/TRBV12-4
CASLAAVGEQFF
TGTGCCAGCCTAGCTGCCGTTGGGGAGCAGTTCTTC
>many|TRBJ2-1|NA|TRBV7-2
CASSLSVSSYNEQFF
TGTGCCAGCAGCTTATCGGTTAGCTCCTACAATGAGCAGTTCTTC
>few|TRBJ2-1|NA|TRBV7-6
CASSLQGDWDYNEQFF
TGTGCCAGCAGCTTACAGGGAGATTGGGATTACAATGAGCAGTTCTTC
>NA|TRBJ2-5|TRBD2|TRBV5-1
CASSTPGTSEKETQYF
TGCGCCAGCAGCACACCCGGGACTAGCGAAAAAGAGACCCAGTACTTC
>NA|TRBJ2-7|TRBD1|TRBV11-3
CASSLGQKYEQYF
TGTGCCAGCAGCTTGGGACAGAAATACGAGCAGTACTTC
>NA|TRBJ1-2|NA|TRBV2
CASSPQQGRGYTF
TGTGCCAGCAGTCCGCAACAGGGTCGGGGCTACACCTTC
>few|TRBJ2-2|NA|TRBV14
CASSPIRGAGELFF
TGTGCCAGCAGCCCAATCCGGGGAGCCGGGGAGCTGTTTTTT
>few|TRBJ1-3|NA|TRBV5-1
CASSLERSGNTIYF
TGCGCCAGCAGCTTGGAACGGTCTGGAAACACCATATATTTT
>few|TRBJ2-7|NA|TRBV21-1
CASSNRAKRAYEQYF
TGTGCCAGCAGCAATCGGGCAAAAAGAGCCTACGAGCAGTACTTC
>few|TRBJ1-2|NA|TRBV7-8
CASSLAQQGGYGYTF
TGTGCCAGCAGCTTAGCCCAACAGGGCGGCTATGGCTACACCTTC
>NA|TRBJ1-1|NA|TRBV6-2/TRBV6-3
CASSSDREAFF
TGTGCCAGCAGTTCCGACAGGGAAGCTTTCTTT
>many|TRBJ2-1|TRBD1|TRBV7-3
CASSLIGGTGEQFF
TGTGCCAGCAGCTTAATTGGCGGGACAGGGGAGCAGTTCTTC
>few|TRBJ2-3|TRBD2|TRBV5-1
CASSGAGGLSDTQYF
TGCGCCAGCAGCGGAGCGGGGGGGCTTTCAGATACGCAGTATTTT
>NA|TRBJ1-2|NA|TRBV4-1
CASSQDPDIAGYTF
TGCGCCAGCAGCCAAGATCCCGACATTGCCGGCTACACCTTC
>NA|TRBJ1-3|NA|TRBV27
CASSLRYGSGNTIYF
TGTGCCAGCAGTTTAAGATACGGTTCTGGAAACACCATATATTTT
>few|TRBJ2-7|NA|TRBV4-1
CASSLRDTSSYEQYF
TGCGCCAGCAGCCTCCGGGACACGAGCTCCTACGAGCAGTACTTC
>NA|TRBJ2-3|NA|TRBV29-1
CSAYTSKGGTQYF
TGCAGCGCCTACACGTCTAAAGGAGGGACGCAGTATTTT